This T cell receptor (beta chain) was sequenced in a study of T cells in Graves' hyperthyroidism and ophthalmopathy. The TCR beta CDR3 regions underwent amplification using RNA transcripts as the source. The HTBI primer set served for first-round RT-PCR of the TCR CDR3. TCRdb fed the multiplex PCR reads into MiXCR, producing one record per CDR3 protein. The top ten hold 10% to 13% of the sample, which has approximately 740,000 distinct CDR3 sequences, roughly 15% seen once. The CDR3 totals 14 residues. V lost 4 bases and J lost 3, with 10 bases in between. Germline V gene lookup returns CDR1 SNHLY and CDR2 FYNNEI. This clonotype has only one observation.

The origin of this receptor is a woman in her late teens or twenties with Graves' hyperthyroidism. What was sequenced was blood. The chain uses TRBV2 and TRBJ2-1; no reliable D call. CDR3 loop: CASSVAVFYNEQFF. For the CDR3, the DNA is TGTGCCAGCAGTGTGGCAGTCTTCTACAATGAGCAGTTCTTC.